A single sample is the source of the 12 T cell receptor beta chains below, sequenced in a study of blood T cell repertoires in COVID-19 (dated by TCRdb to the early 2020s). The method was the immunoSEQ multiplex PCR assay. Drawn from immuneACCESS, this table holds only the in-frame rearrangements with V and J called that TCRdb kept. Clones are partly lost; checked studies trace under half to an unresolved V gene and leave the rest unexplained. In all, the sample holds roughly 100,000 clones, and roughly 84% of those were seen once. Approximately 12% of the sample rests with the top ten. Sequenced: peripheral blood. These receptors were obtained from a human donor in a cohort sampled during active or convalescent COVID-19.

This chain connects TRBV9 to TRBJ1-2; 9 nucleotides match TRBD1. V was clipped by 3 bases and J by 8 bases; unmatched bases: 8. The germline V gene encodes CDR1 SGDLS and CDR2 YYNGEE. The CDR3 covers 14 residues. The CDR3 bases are TGTGCCAGCAGCGGCAGACAGGGGGATCAGGGCTACACCTTC. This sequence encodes CASSGRQGDQGYTF. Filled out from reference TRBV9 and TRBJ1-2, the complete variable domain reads DSGVTQTPKHLITATGQRVTLRCSPRSGDLSVYWYQQSLDQGLQFLIQYYNGEERAKGNILERFSAQQFPDLHSELNLSSLELGDSALYFCASSGRQGDQGYTFGSGTRLTVV.

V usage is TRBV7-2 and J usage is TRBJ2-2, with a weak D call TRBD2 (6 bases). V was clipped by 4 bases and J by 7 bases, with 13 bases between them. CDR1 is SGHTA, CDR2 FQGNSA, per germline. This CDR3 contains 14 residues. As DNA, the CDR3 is TGTGCCAGCAGCTCCCTAGCGTTCGGCGGGGAGCTGTTTTTT. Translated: CASSSLAFGGELFF.

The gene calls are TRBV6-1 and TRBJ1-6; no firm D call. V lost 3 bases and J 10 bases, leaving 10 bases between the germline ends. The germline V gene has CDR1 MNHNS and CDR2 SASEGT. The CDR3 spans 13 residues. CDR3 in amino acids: CASSDGYYSPLHF. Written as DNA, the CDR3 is TGTGCCAGCAGTGATGGGTACTACTCACCCCTCCACTTT.

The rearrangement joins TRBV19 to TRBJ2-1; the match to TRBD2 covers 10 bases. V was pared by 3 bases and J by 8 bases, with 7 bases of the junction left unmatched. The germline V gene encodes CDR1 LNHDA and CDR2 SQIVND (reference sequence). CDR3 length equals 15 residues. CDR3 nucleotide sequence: TGTGCCAGTAGTATCCGAGTAGCGGGGGGAGATGAGCAGTTCTTC. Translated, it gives CASSIRVAGGDEQFF.

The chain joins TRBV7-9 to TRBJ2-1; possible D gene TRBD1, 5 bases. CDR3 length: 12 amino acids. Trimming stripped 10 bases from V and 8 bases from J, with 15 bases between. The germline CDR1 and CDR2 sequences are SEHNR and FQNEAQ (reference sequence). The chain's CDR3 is CATRPGFDEQFF. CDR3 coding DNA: TGTGCCACAAGGCCAGGGTTCGATGAGCAGTTCTTC.

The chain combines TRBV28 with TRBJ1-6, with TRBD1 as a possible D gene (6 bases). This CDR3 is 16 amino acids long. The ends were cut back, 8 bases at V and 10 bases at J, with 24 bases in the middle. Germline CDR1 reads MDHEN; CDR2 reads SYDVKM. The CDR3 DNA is TGTGCCAGCCTCCCCCTCTTGACAGGCCTAAGGTCACCCCTCCACTTT. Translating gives CASLPLLTGLRSPLHF.

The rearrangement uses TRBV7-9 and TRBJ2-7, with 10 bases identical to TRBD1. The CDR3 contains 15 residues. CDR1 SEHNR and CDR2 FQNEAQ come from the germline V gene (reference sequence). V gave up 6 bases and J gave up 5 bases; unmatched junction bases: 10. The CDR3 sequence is CASRFLGQGRNEQYF. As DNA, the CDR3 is TGTGCCAGCAGGTTCCTGGGACAGGGGAGAAACGAGCAGTACTTC.

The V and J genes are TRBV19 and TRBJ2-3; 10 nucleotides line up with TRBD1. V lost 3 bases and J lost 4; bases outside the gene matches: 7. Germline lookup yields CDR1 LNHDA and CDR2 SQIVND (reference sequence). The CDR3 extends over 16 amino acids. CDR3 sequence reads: CASSIYGTGAADTQYF. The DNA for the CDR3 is TGTGCCAGTAGTATTTATGGGACAGGGGCAGCAGATACGCAGTATTTT.

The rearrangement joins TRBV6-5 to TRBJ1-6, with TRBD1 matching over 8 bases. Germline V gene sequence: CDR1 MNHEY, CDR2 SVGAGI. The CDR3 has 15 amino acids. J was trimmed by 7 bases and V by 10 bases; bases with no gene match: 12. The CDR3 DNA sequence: TGTGCCACCTCCCAGGGACAGGCGCCGAATTCACCCCTCCACTTT. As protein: CATSQGQAPNSPLHF.

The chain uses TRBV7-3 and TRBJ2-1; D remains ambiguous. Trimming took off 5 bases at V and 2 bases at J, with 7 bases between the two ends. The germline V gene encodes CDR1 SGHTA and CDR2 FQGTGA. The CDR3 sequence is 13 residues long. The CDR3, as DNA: TGTGCCAGCAGCCCCTTTGCCTACAATGAGCAGTTCTTC. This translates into CASSPFAYNEQFF.

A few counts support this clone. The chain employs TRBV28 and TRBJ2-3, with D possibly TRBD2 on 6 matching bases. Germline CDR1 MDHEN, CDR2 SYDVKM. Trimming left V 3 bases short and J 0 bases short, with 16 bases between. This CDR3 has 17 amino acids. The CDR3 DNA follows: TGTGCCAGCAGTTTGGTTATCGCGGGGCCAAGCACAGATACGCAGTATTTT. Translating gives CASSLVIAGPSTDTQYF.

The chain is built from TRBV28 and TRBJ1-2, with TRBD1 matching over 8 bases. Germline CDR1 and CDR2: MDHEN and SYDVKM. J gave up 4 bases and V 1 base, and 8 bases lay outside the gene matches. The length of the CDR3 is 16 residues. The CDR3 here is CASSLYTGQVIYGYTF. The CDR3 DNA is TGTGCCAGCAGTTTATATACGGGACAGGTGATCTATGGCTACACCTTC.